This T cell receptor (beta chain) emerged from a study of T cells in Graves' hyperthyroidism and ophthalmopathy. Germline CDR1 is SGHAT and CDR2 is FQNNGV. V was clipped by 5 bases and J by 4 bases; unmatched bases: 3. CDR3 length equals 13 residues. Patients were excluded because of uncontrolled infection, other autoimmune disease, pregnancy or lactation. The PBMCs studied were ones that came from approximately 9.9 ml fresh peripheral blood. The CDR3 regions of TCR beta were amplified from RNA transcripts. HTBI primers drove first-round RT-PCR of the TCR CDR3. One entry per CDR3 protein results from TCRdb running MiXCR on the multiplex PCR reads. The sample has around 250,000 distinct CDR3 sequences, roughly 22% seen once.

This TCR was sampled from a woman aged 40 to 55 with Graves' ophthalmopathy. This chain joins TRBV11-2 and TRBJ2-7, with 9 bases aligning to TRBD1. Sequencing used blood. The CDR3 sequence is CASSTGGLYEQYF. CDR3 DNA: TGTGCCAGCAGCACAGGGGGCTTATACGAGCAGTACTTC. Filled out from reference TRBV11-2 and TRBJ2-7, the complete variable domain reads EAGVAQSPRYKIIEKRQSVAFWCNPISGHATLYWYQQILGQGPKLLIQFQNNGVVDDSQLPKDRFSAERLKGVDSTLKIQPAKLEDSAVYLCASSTGGLYEQYFGPGTRLTVT.